Described below is a single T cell receptor beta chain sequence and its context. The data were obtained in a study of cytomegalovirus exposure and HLA in healthy donors. Use of 60 Vbeta and 13 Jbeta primers characterized the PCR. Sequencing was performed with immunoSEQ multiplex PCR; in TCRdb, only in-frame clones are kept and a portion is missing. Here the sample spans about 250,000 clones, over 75% being singletons. V trimming: 5 bases; J trimming: 5 bases; junction bases outside the gene matches: 10. Looked up from germline, CDR1 is LNHDA and CDR2 is SQIVND (reference sequence). The CDR3 extends over 17 amino acids.

The receptor's source is a boy aged 5-17 years in good health and CMV-seronegative. Sequenced input: PBMCs. The chain joins TRBV19 to TRBJ2-1; TRBD2 matches at 12 bases. The CDR3 nucleotides are TGTGCCAGTAGTCCCCGGACTAGCGGGGCCCCTAACAATGAGCAGTTCTTC. It is translated as CASSPRTSGAPNNEQFF.